Listed below are T cell receptor beta chains from one sample, sequenced in a study of radiotherapy plus CTLA-4 blockade in lung cancer. Profiling relied on immunoSEQ multiplex PCR, and the TCRdb table lists in-frame clones only, not all of them. Of approximately 80,000 clones listed, about 84% were seen once; the top ten hold 0.79%. The input for sequencing was peripheral blood, taken from a patient treated with radiotherapy plus ipilimumab. These receptors were taken from a human donor with non-small cell lung cancer who had stable disease on radiotherapy plus ipilimumab. Each CDR3 is given with its conserved first and last residue. Fields, in order: CDR3 DNA, CDR3 protein, V gene, J gene, clone size, D gene. A D gene is named only where the DNA matches it firmly. Not all rows give a size; the values are once, few, many and, for expanded clones, a class.

CDR3nt: TGTGCCAGCTCACCGGACATAATGAACACTGAAGCTTTCTTT; CDR3aa: CASSPDIMNTEAFF; v_gene: TRBV18; j_gene: TRBJ1-1; abundance: -; d_gene: -
CDR3nt: TGCGCCAGCAGCGTCGGGGGTAGCAATCAGCCCCAGCATTTT; CDR3aa: CASSVGGSNQPQHF; v_gene: TRBV5-1; j_gene: TRBJ1-5; abundance: once; d_gene: -
CDR3nt: TGTGCCAGTAGTGGGGGACAGTCCTCGAGGGTCGATGAGCAGTTCTTC; CDR3aa: CASSGGQSSRVDEQFF; v_gene: TRBV19; j_gene: TRBJ2-1; abundance: -; d_gene: TRBD1
CDR3nt: TGTGCCAGCAGATACCCCCAGGGGCCCTCTAACTATGGCTACACCTTC; CDR3aa: CASRYPQGPSNYGYTF; v_gene: TRBV7-2; j_gene: TRBJ1-2; abundance: -; d_gene: -
CDR3nt: TGTGCCAGCGGAGGGCTAGCGGGAGTTGGGGAGCTGTTTTTT; CDR3aa: CASGGLAGVGELFF; v_gene: TRBV9; j_gene: TRBJ2-2; abundance: -; d_gene: TRBD2
CDR3nt: TGTGCCAGCAGCCATTACAGCGCTGGGGCCAACGTCCTGACTTTC; CDR3aa: CASSHYSAGANVLTF; v_gene: TRBV14; j_gene: TRBJ2-6; abundance: once; d_gene: -
CDR3nt: TGCAGCGTTGGGGACGATGGCTACACCTTC; CDR3aa: CSVGDDGYTF; v_gene: TRBV29-1; j_gene: TRBJ1-2; abundance: -; d_gene: -
CDR3nt: TGTGCCAGCAGCTTGGAAGGGGGGAGGGAGACCCAGTACTTC; CDR3aa: CASSLEGGRETQYF; v_gene: TRBV5-5; j_gene: TRBJ2-5; abundance: -; d_gene: -
CDR3nt: TGTGCCAGCAGCCCTTTAGGACGGCGGGAAGGCTCCCATGAGCAGTTCTTC; CDR3aa: CASSPLGRREGSHEQFF; v_gene: TRBV7-2; j_gene: TRBJ2-1; abundance: -; d_gene: -
CDR3nt: TGTGCCAGCAGAAGGGACAGGGGAATCGCCGGGGAGCTGTTTTTT; CDR3aa: CASRRDRGIAGELFF; v_gene: TRBV6-4; j_gene: TRBJ2-2; abundance: -; d_gene: TRBD1
CDR3nt: TGTGCCAGCAGCCAAGAGGGGACTAGCGGGATGGTCGGGGAGCTGTTTTTT; CDR3aa: CASSQEGTSGMVGELFF; v_gene: TRBV4-2; j_gene: TRBJ2-2; abundance: -; d_gene: TRBD2
CDR3nt: TGTGCCAGAACTAAAGGGACAGGGAATCAGCCCCAGCATTTT; CDR3aa: CARTKGTGNQPQHF; v_gene: TRBV28; j_gene: TRBJ1-5; abundance: -; d_gene: TRBD1
CDR3nt: TGTGCCAGCAGCCCCCCGGGGAGGGGAGTCTACGAGCAGTACTTC; CDR3aa: CASSPPGRGVYEQYF; v_gene: TRBV11-3; j_gene: TRBJ2-7; abundance: -; d_gene: TRBD2
CDR3nt: TGTGCCAGTAGTACAGGGAAGGGCGAGCAGTACTTC; CDR3aa: CASSTGKGEQYF; v_gene: TRBV19; j_gene: TRBJ2-7; abundance: -; d_gene: -
CDR3nt: TGTGCCAGCAGTGACGGACTGGGGAGCTCCTACAATGAGCAGTACTTC; CDR3aa: CASSDGLGSSYNEQYF; v_gene: TRBV27; j_gene: TRBJ2-7; abundance: once; d_gene: -
CDR3nt: TGTGCCATCAGTGAGTCGCTCGGACAGGGTGAGGAGACCCAGTACTTC; CDR3aa: CAISESLGQGEETQYF; v_gene: TRBV10-3; j_gene: TRBJ2-5; abundance: -; d_gene: TRBD1
CDR3nt: TGTGCCAGCAGGGCCACAGGGGGTAGTCAGCCCCAGCATTTT; CDR3aa: CASRATGGSQPQHF; v_gene: TRBV28; j_gene: TRBJ1-5; abundance: -; d_gene: TRBD1
CDR3nt: TGTGCCAGCAGCCCCCGGGTGCTGGGAAACTATGGCTACACCTTC; CDR3aa: CASSPRVLGNYGYTF; v_gene: TRBV7-8; j_gene: TRBJ1-2; abundance: few; d_gene: -
CDR3nt: TGTGCCAGCAGCTTGGAAGGACAGGGGATACACGAGCAGTACTTC; CDR3aa: CASSLEGQGIHEQYF; v_gene: TRBV5-4; j_gene: TRBJ2-7; abundance: -; d_gene: TRBD1
CDR3nt: TGTGCCATCCAGGGGGCGATTTCCGGAAACACCATATATTTT; CDR3aa: CAIQGAISGNTIYF; v_gene: TRBV10-3; j_gene: TRBJ1-3; abundance: once; d_gene: TRBD1
CDR3nt: TGTGCCAGTAGTCCCCGCCGGAGAGCAGAGACCCAGTACTTC; CDR3aa: CASSPRRRAETQYF; v_gene: TRBV19; j_gene: TRBJ2-5; abundance: -; d_gene: -
CDR3nt: TGTGCCAGCAGCTTGACCGGGACAGGGAATGAAAAACTGTTTTTT; CDR3aa: CASSLTGTGNEKLFF; v_gene: TRBV5-8; j_gene: TRBJ1-4; abundance: -; d_gene: TRBD1
CDR3nt: TGTGCCAGTAGGAAGATGACAGGGAAGAACTATGGCTACACCTTC; CDR3aa: CASRKMTGKNYGYTF; v_gene: TRBV19; j_gene: TRBJ1-2; abundance: -; d_gene: TRBD1
CDR3nt: TGTGCCAGCAGCAAAGGGCCTTCAGAGAGAAATTCACCCCTCCACTTT; CDR3aa: CASSKGPSERNSPLHF; v_gene: TRBV21-1; j_gene: TRBJ1-6; abundance: few; d_gene: -
CDR3nt: TGTGCCAGCAGCGTAGTGGCAGACCCTACCGGGGAGCTGTTTTTT; CDR3aa: CASSVVADPTGELFF; v_gene: TRBV9; j_gene: TRBJ2-2; abundance: -; d_gene: -
CDR3nt: TGTGCCAGCAGCCAAGAGGCCTGGGGGAAATCTGAAGCTTTCTTT; CDR3aa: CASSQEAWGKSEAFF; v_gene: TRBV14; j_gene: TRBJ1-1; abundance: -; d_gene: -
CDR3nt: TGTGCCAGCTCACCTCTAGCTAGCGTGACAGATACGCAGTATTTT; CDR3aa: CASSPLASVTDTQYF; v_gene: TRBV18; j_gene: TRBJ2-3; abundance: -; d_gene: -
CDR3nt: TGTGCCAGCAGCCCCTCGGTAGCGGGAGGGTATAACATTCAGTACTTC; CDR3aa: CASSPSVAGGYNIQYF; v_gene: TRBV28; j_gene: TRBJ2-4; abundance: -; d_gene: TRBD2
CDR3nt: TGTGCCAGCAGTGGAAGCCAGTCCAATCAGCCCCAGCATTTT; CDR3aa: CASSGSQSNQPQHF; v_gene: TRBV2; j_gene: TRBJ1-5; abundance: -; d_gene: -
CDR3nt: TGTGCCAGCAGCCCAACACTAGCGGGGGAACTCACAGATACGCAGTATTTT; CDR3aa: CASSPTLAGELTDTQYF; v_gene: TRBV7-3; j_gene: TRBJ2-3; abundance: -; d_gene: TRBD2
CDR3nt: TGTGCCAGCAGCTCAGGACAGGGGGCGAGGTATGGCTACACCTTC; CDR3aa: CASSSGQGARYGYTF; v_gene: TRBV7-3; j_gene: TRBJ1-2; abundance: -; d_gene: TRBD1
CDR3nt: TGTGCCAGCAGCTTAACAACAGGGGGCCCTGAAAAACTGTTTTTT; CDR3aa: CASSLTTGGPEKLFF; v_gene: TRBV7-2; j_gene: TRBJ1-4; abundance: -; d_gene: TRBD1
CDR3nt: TGTGCCAGCAGAACTAATAACGGGGACGTGCCCCAGCATTTT; CDR3aa: CASRTNNGDVPQHF; v_gene: TRBV6-5; j_gene: TRBJ1-5; abundance: -; d_gene: -
CDR3nt: TGTGCCAGCAGCTCGGGACTAGCGGGCACCGGGGAGCTGTTTTTT; CDR3aa: CASSSGLAGTGELFF; v_gene: TRBV5-6; j_gene: TRBJ2-2; abundance: -; d_gene: TRBD2
CDR3nt: TGTGCCAGCAGCAAACGGAGTGGCGGGAGGGCCGGTTCCGAGCAGTACTTC; CDR3aa: CASSKRSGGRAGSEQYF; v_gene: TRBV21-1; j_gene: TRBJ2-7; abundance: -; d_gene: -
CDR3nt: TGTGCCAGCAGTTTATTGGTGGGGGGCTCGGGAAACACCATATATTTT; CDR3aa: CASSLLVGGSGNTIYF; v_gene: TRBV28; j_gene: TRBJ1-3; abundance: -; d_gene: -
CDR3nt: TGCGCCAGCAGTGAGACAGGGGCCGCGCACACTGAAGCTTTCTTT; CDR3aa: CASSETGAAHTEAFF; v_gene: TRBV10-1; j_gene: TRBJ1-1; abundance: once; d_gene: TRBD1
CDR3nt: TGTGCCACTACCAGGGGCTTCCCAGAGACCCAGTACTTC; CDR3aa: CATTRGFPETQYF; v_gene: TRBV30; j_gene: TRBJ2-5; abundance: -; d_gene: -
CDR3nt: TGTGCCAGCAATCCCGGACGGTTGGGGGTGGATGGCTACACCTTC; CDR3aa: CASNPGRLGVDGYTF; v_gene: TRBV19; j_gene: TRBJ1-2; abundance: few; d_gene: -
CDR3nt: TGTGCCAGCAGTGGCGGGACAGGGATTTATGGCTACACCTTC; CDR3aa: CASSGGTGIYGYTF; v_gene: TRBV6-1; j_gene: TRBJ1-2; abundance: -; d_gene: TRBD1
CDR3nt: TGCGCCAGCAGCTCCGGGACTAGCAGAGATACGCAGTATTTT; CDR3aa: CASSSGTSRDTQYF; v_gene: TRBV5-1; j_gene: TRBJ2-3; abundance: -; d_gene: TRBD2
CDR3nt: TGTGCCAGCAGCTCGGGGCCGACTAACCCCAATGAGCAGTTCTTC; CDR3aa: CASSSGPTNPNEQFF; v_gene: TRBV7-8; j_gene: TRBJ2-1; abundance: few; d_gene: -
CDR3nt: TGTGCCACCTCAGGGAATCAGCCCCAGCATTTT; CDR3aa: CATSGNQPQHF; v_gene: TRBV28; j_gene: TRBJ1-5; abundance: -; d_gene: -